The T cell receptor beta chain described here comes from a study of CD8 T cells in ankylosing spondylitis. Study-wide results and caveats: Within matched ankylosing spondylitis synovial fluid, disease-linked clones were reportedly significantly enriched. A TCR beta motif of fewer than ten highly homologous variants appeared characteristic of ankylosing spondylitis blood. Both synovial fluid and blood in reactive arthritis had previously been reported to carry some motif variants.

This clonotype was recorded many times. Its antigen remains unknown. The length of the CDR3 is 12 residues. V gave up 5 bases and J gave up 4 bases, with 9 bases separating them. Germline V gene lookup returns CDR1 SGDLS and CDR2 YYNGEE. One entry per CDR3 protein, called by TCRdb with MiXCR from the 5' RACE reads. In the table there are 31,000 or so distinct CDR3 sequences, roughly 29% of which are singletons. The specimen sequenced was synovial fluid, either unsorted or a sorted T cell fraction (not recorded which). This receptor was taken from a male donor with ankylosing spondylitis. The J gene is TRBJ1-1, the V gene TRBV9; D is ambiguous. Here the CDR3 reads CASSDWGTEAFF. For the CDR3, the DNA is TGTGCCAGCAGTGATTGGGGCACTGAAGCTTTCTTT.